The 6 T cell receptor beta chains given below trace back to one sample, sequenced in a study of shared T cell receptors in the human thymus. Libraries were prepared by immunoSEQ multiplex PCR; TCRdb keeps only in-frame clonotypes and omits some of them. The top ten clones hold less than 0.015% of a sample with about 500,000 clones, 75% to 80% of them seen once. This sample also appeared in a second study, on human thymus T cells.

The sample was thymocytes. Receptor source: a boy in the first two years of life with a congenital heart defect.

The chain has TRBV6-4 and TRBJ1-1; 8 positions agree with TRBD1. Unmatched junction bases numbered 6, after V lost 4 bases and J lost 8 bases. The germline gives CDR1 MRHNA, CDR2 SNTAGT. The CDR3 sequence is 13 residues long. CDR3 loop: CASSGTGRGEAFF. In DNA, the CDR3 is TGTGCCAGCAGTGGGACAGGGAGGGGAGAAGCTTTCTTT.

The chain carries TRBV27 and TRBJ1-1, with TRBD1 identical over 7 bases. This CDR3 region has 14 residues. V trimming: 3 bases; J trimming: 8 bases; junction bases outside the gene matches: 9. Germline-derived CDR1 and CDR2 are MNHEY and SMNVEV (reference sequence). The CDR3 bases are TGTGCCAGCAGTTTCGCGATGGGGGACAGCGAAGCTTTCTTT. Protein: CASSFAMGDSEAFF.

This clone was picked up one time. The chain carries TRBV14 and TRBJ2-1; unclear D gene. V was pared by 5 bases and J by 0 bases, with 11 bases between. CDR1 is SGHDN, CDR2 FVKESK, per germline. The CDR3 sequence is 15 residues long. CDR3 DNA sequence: TGTGCCAGCAGCAGTACCGGTAGCTCCTACAATGAGCAGTTCTTC. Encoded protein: CASSSTGSSYNEQFF.

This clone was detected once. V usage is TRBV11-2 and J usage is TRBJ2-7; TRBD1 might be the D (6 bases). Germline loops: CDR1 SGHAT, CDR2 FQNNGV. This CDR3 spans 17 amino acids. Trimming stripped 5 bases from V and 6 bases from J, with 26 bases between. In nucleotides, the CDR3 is TGTGCCAGCAGCGCCCGCCGGGCGCGGACAGACTGTGGCGAGCAGTACTTC. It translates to CASSARRARTDCGEQYF.

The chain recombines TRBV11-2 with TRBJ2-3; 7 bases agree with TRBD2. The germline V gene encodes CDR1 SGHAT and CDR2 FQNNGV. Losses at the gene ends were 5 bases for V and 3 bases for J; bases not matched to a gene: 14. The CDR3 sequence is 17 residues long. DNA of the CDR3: TGTGCCAGCAGCGCCCTCACTAGCGCAGTCCGGACAGATACGCAGTATTTT. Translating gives CASSALTSAVRTDTQYF. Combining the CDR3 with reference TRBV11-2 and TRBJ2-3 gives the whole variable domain EAGVAQSPRYKIIEKRQSVAFWCNPISGHATLYWYQQILGQGPKLLIQFQNNGVVDDSQLPKDRFSAERLKGVDSTLKIQPAKLEDSAVYLCASSALTSAVRTDTQYFGPGTRLTVL.

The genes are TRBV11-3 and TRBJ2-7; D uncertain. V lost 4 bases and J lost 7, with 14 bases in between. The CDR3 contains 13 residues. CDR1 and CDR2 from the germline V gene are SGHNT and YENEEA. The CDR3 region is CASSSVTRPEQYF. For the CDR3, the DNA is TGTGCCAGCAGCTCAGTAACCCGTCCTGAGCAGTACTTC.